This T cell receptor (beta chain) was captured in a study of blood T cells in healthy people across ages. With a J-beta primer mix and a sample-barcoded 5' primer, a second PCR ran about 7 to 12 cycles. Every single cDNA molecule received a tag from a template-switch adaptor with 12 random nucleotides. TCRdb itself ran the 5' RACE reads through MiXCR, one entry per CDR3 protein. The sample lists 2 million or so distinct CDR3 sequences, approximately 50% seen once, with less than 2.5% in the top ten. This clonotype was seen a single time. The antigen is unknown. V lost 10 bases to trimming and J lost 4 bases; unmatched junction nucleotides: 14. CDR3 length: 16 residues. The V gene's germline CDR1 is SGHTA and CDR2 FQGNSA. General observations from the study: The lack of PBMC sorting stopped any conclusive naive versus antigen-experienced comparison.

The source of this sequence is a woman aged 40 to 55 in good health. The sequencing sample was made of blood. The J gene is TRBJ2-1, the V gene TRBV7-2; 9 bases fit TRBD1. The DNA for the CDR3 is TGTGCCACCAAACAGGGGGGACAGGGAGGATACAATGAGCAGTTCTTC. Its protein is CATKQGGQGGYNEQFF.